This T cell receptor (beta chain) was captured by sequencing in a study of T cell changes during pregnancy in multiple sclerosis (dated by TCRdb to about 2019). In terms of the full investigation: The study looked at changes in the T cell repertoire across pregnancy in women with multiple sclerosis.

Relative to germline, V is missing 3 bases and J is missing 3 bases, with 6 bases of the junction outside any gene match. Reading the germline V gene gives CDR1 MGHRA and CDR2 YSYEKL. The CDR3 measures 15 amino acids from cysteine to phenylalanine. Of the read, only the CDR3 DNA is kept; its 45 bases are in frame from base 1. This clone was recorded a few times. Its recognized antigen is unknown. No base quality information exists; no much larger clone differs at one position. Libraries were built with the immunoSEQ multiplex PCR assay. This is the immuneACCESS table as TCRdb keeps it, with only in-frame sequences that have V and J called. A part of the clones is gone; compared with another copy, unresolved V genes explain less than half, and the rest is unexplained. The sample table contains roughly 67,000 clones; only one count was recorded for 80% to 95% of them. Approximately 1.4% of the sample is held by the ten biggest clonotypes.

This sequence originates from a female donor with multiple sclerosis, enrolled in a pregnancy study. Sequenced material: peripheral blood, taken in the second trimester of pregnancy. The chain uses TRBV4-1 and TRBJ2-7; a stretch of 9 junction bases matches TRBD1. In nucleotide form, the sequence is TGCGCCAGCAGCCACTCGGGACAGGGTATCTACGAGCAGTACTTC. Translated, this is CASSHSGQGIYEQYF.